The source of this T cell receptor beta chain is a study of beta chain features in type 1 diabetes. Only a few counts were recorded for this clone. The study reverse transcribed the entire isolated RNA, so it sequenced expressed TCRB transcripts. Assay: immunoSEQ multiplex PCR; the TCRdb copy retains only in-frame clones and omits some. The data hold around 240,000 clones, with 7.5% to 10% observed a single time. This TCR came from a woman between 18 and 29 years old in good health. Sequenced input: naive CD4+ T cells from blood.

This chain's CDR3 is CASSATVTTNEKLFF. CDR3 nucleotides: TGTGCCAGTAGTGCGACAGTAACAACTAATGAAAAACTGTTTTTT. V and J are TRBV19 and TRBJ1-4, with D maybe TRBD1 (5 bases). Germline CDR1 reads LNHDA; CDR2 reads SQIVND (reference sequence). The CDR3 is made up of 15 amino acids. Between the trimmed V and J ends, which lost 5 bases and 0 bases, there was a span of 10 bases. Full variable domain (outside the CDR3, taken from reference TRBV19 and TRBJ1-4): DGGITQSPKYLFRKEGQNVTLSCEQNLNHDAMYWYRQDPGQGLRLIYYSQIVNDFQKGDIAEGYSVSREKKESFPLTVTSAQKNPTAFYLCASSATVTTNEKLFFGSGTQLSVL.